Each of the 32 T cell receptor beta chains below was sequenced from the same sample in a study of cytomegalovirus exposure and HLA in healthy donors. The PCR contained 60 Vbeta and 13 Jbeta primers. Only in-frame clones appear in the TCRdb table, and some are missing; sequencing was by immunoSEQ multiplex PCR. The sample spans tens of thousands of clones; the ten largest clones claim roughly 6.2%. The sample was PBMCs. Receptors originate from a man in his thirties or forties in good health and CMV-seronegative.

This rearrangement joins TRBV9 to TRBJ2-3; D possibly corresponds to TRBD2 (5 bases). Germline V gene sequence: CDR1 SGDLS, CDR2 YYNGEE. V lost 4 bases and J 3 bases, leaving 12 bases between the germline ends. The CDR3 totals 14 residues. CDR3 sequence reads: CASSPRTGTDTQYF. The CDR3 DNA reads TGTGCCAGCAGCCCACGGACGGGGACAGATACGCAGTATTTT. The whole variable domain, remainder taken from reference TRBV9 and TRBJ2-3, is DSGVTQTPKHLITATGQRVTLRCSPRSGDLSVYWYQQSLDQGLQFLIQYYNGEERAKGNILERFSAQQFPDLHSELNLSSLELGDSALYFCASSPRTGTDTQYFGPGTRLTVL.

The V gene is TRBV5-4, the J gene TRBJ2-7; possibly TRBD2 for D (7 bases). The CDR3 contains 13 residues. V lost 4 bases and J lost 2, with 10 bases in between. CDR1 SGHNT and CDR2 YYREEE come from the germline V gene (reference sequence). This chain's CDR3 is CASSRGAAYEQYF. The DNA of the CDR3 is TGTGCCAGCAGCCGGGGGGCAGCCTACGAGCAGTACTTC.

The rearrangement uses TRBV7-9 and TRBJ1-5; D uncertain. V gave up 1 base and J gave up 5 bases, with 3 bases separating them. Germline CDR1 reads SEHNR; CDR2 reads FQNEAQ (reference sequence). The CDR3 totals 12 residues. CDR3 bases: TGTGCCAGCAGCTTAGGAGATCAGCCCCAGCATTTT. Encoded protein: CASSLGDQPQHF.

The V call is TRBV2, the J call TRBJ2-1; D is possibly TRBD2 (6 bases). The germline V gene encodes CDR1 SNHLY and CDR2 FYNNEI. V was trimmed by 10 bases and J by 3 bases, leaving 19 bases between them. This CDR3 is built from 15 residues. The CDR3 loop is CATGKQRTIYNEQFF. The DNA for the CDR3 is TGTGCCACAGGAAAGCAAAGGACTATCTACAATGAGCAGTTCTTC.

The chain uses TRBV4-1 and TRBJ1-1, with D tentatively TRBD1 (5 bases). Trimming pared 0 bases from V and 1 base from J, leaving 9 bases between. CDR1 MGHRA and CDR2 YSYEKL come from the germline V gene. The CDR3 spans 15 residues. CDR3 in amino acids: CASSQDGAGNTEAFF. The CDR3 bases are TGCGCCAGCAGCCAAGATGGGGCAGGGAACACTGAAGCTTTCTTT.

The V gene is TRBV15, the J gene TRBJ2-5, with unresolved D. V lost 0 bases and J lost 1, with 12 bases in between. Germline V lookup: CDR1 LNHNV, CDR2 YYDKDF (reference sequence). This CDR3 has 16 amino acids. The CDR3 protein is CATSRDPGRLQETQYF. The CDR3 DNA sequence: TGTGCCACCAGCAGAGATCCCGGCAGGCTCCAAGAGACCCAGTACTTC.

The rearrangement links TRBV29-1 to TRBJ1-2; tentatively, D is TRBD1 (6 bases). Per germline, CDR1 SQVTM and CDR2 ANQGSEA. The CDR3 has 12 residues. With 4 bases removed from V and 6 bases from J, the gap between germline ends came to 12 bases. DNA of the CDR3: TGCAGCGTTGCTGCAGGGGAGAATGGCTACACCTTC. This translates into CSVAAGENGYTF.

This chain links TRBV5-6 with TRBJ2-5; D uncertain. The CDR3 length is 11 residues. Germline CDR1 reads SGHDT; CDR2 reads YYEEEE. V lost 0 bases, J lost 5 bases, and 2 bases lay in between. CDR3 bases: TGTGCCAGCAGCTTGGCGGAGACCCAGTACTTC. Amino acids: CASSLAETQYF.

The CDR3 region is CASSVGQGAYEQYF. The CDR3 nucleotides are TGTGCCAGCAGTGTGGGACAGGGGGCATACGAGCAGTACTTC. V usage is TRBV6-4 and J usage is TRBJ2-7, with 12 positions matching TRBD1. V shed 4 bases, J shed 4 bases, and the junction held 2 bases outside the gene matches. Looked up from germline, CDR1 is MRHNA and CDR2 is SNTAGT. The CDR3 contains 14 residues.

V and J are TRBV7-2 and TRBJ2-2, with a possible D match to TRBD2 (6 bases). Trimming pared 5 bases from V and 7 bases from J, leaving 17 bases between. The length of the CDR3 is 15 residues. The germline CDR1 and CDR2 sequences are SGHTA and FQGNSA. The CDR3 is CASSPVIAGFGELFF. As DNA, the CDR3 is TGTGCCAGCAGCCCGGTAATCGCGGGGTTCGGGGAGCTGTTTTTT.

The rearrangement joins TRBV14 to TRBJ1-1; TRBD1 might be the D (6 bases). CDR1 and CDR2 from the germline V gene are SGHDN and FVKESK. This CDR3 contains 17 residues. Deletions cut 4 bases from V and 0 bases from J, with 18 bases between. The CDR3: CASSPFGQPIMNTEAFF. Here the CDR3 DNA reads TGTGCCAGCAGCCCATTTGGACAGCCGATTATGAACACTGAAGCTTTCTTT.

The chain combines TRBV5-4 with TRBJ2-1, with D possibly being TRBD2 (6 bases). Looked up from germline, CDR1 is SGHNT and CDR2 is YYREEE (reference sequence). This CDR3 has 14 amino acids. V gave up 4 bases and J gave up 5 bases, with 13 bases separating them. CDR3 loop: CASSLRDFNNEQFF. CDR3 DNA sequence: TGTGCCAGCAGCCTCCGGGACTTCAACAATGAGCAGTTCTTC.

The genes are TRBV5-5 and TRBJ1-4; a possible D gene is TRBD1 (6 bases). The length of the CDR3 is 17 residues. V was shortened by 0 bases and J by 0 bases, with 12 bases between the two germline ends. Germline V gene sequence: CDR1 SGHKS, CDR2 YYEKEE (reference sequence). CDR3 region: CASSLGRGGATNEKLFF. CDR3 coding DNA: TGTGCCAGCAGCTTGGGCAGGGGAGGGGCAACTAATGAAAAACTGTTTTTT.

This chain links TRBV5-4 with TRBJ1-4, with TRBD1 identical over 8 bases. CDR1 and CDR2 (germline): SGHNT, YYREEE (reference sequence). The CDR3 has 15 amino acids. Losses at the gene ends were 0 bases for V and 8 bases for J; bases not matched to a gene: 6. The CDR3 DNA follows: TGTGCCAGCAGCTTGGCTAGGACAGGGCCGGAAAAACTGTTTTTT. Translation gives CASSLARTGPEKLFF.

The chain uses TRBV7-6 and TRBJ2-1, with a tentative D call TRBD2 (6 bases). The CDR3 is 16 amino acids. Between the trimmed V and J ends, which lost 5 bases and 2 bases, there was a span of 16 bases. Germline CDR1 and CDR2: SGHVS and FNYEAQ. DNA of the CDR3: TGTGCCAGCAGCCCCAATGTGGGAGGAACCTACAATGAGCAGTTCTTC. Its translation is CASSPNVGGTYNEQFF. The entire variable domain, with the rest obtained from reference TRBV7-6 and TRBJ2-1, is as follows: GAGVSQSPRYKVTKRGQDVALRCDPISGHVSLYWYRQALGQGPEFLTYFNYEAQQDKSGLPNDRFSAERPEGSISTLTIQRTEQRDSAMYRCASSPNVGGTYNEQFFGPGTRLTVL.

The rearrangement links TRBV7-2 to TRBJ2-6; the D is unclear. Trimming left V 6 bases short and J 0 bases short, with 3 bases between. The CDR3 length is 13 residues. Germline V gives CDR1 SGHTA, CDR2 FQGNSA. The CDR3 sequence: CASSSSGANVLTF. The CDR3 DNA reads TGTGCCAGCAGTAGCTCTGGGGCCAACGTCCTGACTTTC.

The chain employs TRBV2 and TRBJ1-1; D gene uncertain. Per the germline V gene, CDR1 is SNHLY and CDR2 is FYNNEI. The CDR3 covers 11 residues. Deletions cut 5 bases from V and 3 bases from J, with 4 bases between. The CDR3 nucleotides read TGTGCCAGCAGTTTATACACTGAAGCTTTCTTT. This codes for CASSLYTEAFF. The complete variable domain, with remaining parts taken from reference TRBV2 and TRBJ1-1, reads EPEVTQTPSHQVTQMGQEVILRCVPISNHLYFYWYRQILGQKVEFLVSFYNNEISEKSEIFDDQFSVERPDGSNFTLKIRSTKLEDSAMYFCASSLYTEAFFGQGTRLTVV.

The gene calls are TRBV25-1 and TRBJ2-1, with TRBD1 matching over 7 bases. V trimming: 6 bases; J trimming: 5 bases; junction bases outside the gene matches: 7. The CDR3 is made up of 14 amino acids. Germline lookup yields CDR1 MGHDK and CDR2 SYGVNS. CDR3 nucleotide sequence: TGTGCCAGCAGGAGACAGGGATGGGACAATGAGCAGTTCTTC. Its translation is CASRRQGWDNEQFF.

The chain employs TRBV9 and TRBJ2-5, with a weak D call TRBD1 (5 bases). The CDR3 has 16 residues. In germline, CDR1 is SGDLS, CDR2 YYNGEE. V was trimmed by 0 bases and J by 2 bases, leaving 14 bases between them. CDR3 DNA sequence: TGTGCCAGCAGCGTAGGGTCAGGGTCGAGGCAAGAGACCCAGTACTTC. This codes for CASSVGSGSRQETQYF. The whole variable domain, remainder taken from reference TRBV9 and TRBJ2-5, is DSGVTQTPKHLITATGQRVTLRCSPRSGDLSVYWYQQSLDQGLQFLIQYYNGEERAKGNILERFSAQQFPDLHSELNLSSLELGDSALYFCASSVGSGSRQETQYFGPGTRLLVL.

V is TRBV9 and J is TRBJ2-1; no definite D call. Trimming took off 3 bases at V and 8 bases at J, with 3 bases between the two ends. The CDR3 is 10 residues long. Germline V CDR1 and CDR2: SGDLS, YYNGEE. CDR3 DNA sequence: TGTGCCAGCAGCGGCGATGAGCAGTTCTTC. It codes for CASSGDEQFF.

The chain employs TRBV7-2 and TRBJ2-5, with a weak D call TRBD1 (5 bases). The CDR3 spans 12 residues. V lost 7 bases and J 4 bases, leaving 10 bases between the germline ends. Germline V gene data show CDR1 as SGHTA and CDR2 as FQGNSA. CDR3 residues: CASTLQGETQYF. CDR3 nucleotides: TGTGCCAGCACCCTCCAGGGAGAGACCCAGTACTTC.

The V and J genes are TRBV7-2 and TRBJ2-4; perhaps TRBD2 as D (5 bases). This CDR3 is built from 14 residues. Trimming removed 5 bases from V and 11 bases from J, with 19 bases in between. The germline V gene has CDR1 SGHTA and CDR2 FQGNSA. CDR3: CASSLETPGTVQYF. The DNA of the CDR3 is TGTGCCAGCAGCCTGGAAACCCCGGGAACGGTTCAGTACTTC.

The rearrangement links TRBV5-1 to TRBJ2-1; TRBD2 matches at 8 bases. The junction had 12 bases not matched to a gene; V was cut back by 4 bases and J by 6 bases. This CDR3 is 16 amino acids long. The germline V gene encodes CDR1 SGHRS and CDR2 YFSETQ. The CDR3 coding sequence is TGCGCCAGCAGCCCACCCCCTAGCGGGTATGGCAATGAGCAGTTCTTC. It is translated as CASSPPPSGYGNEQFF.

The CDR3 reads CASSQENQPQHF. In nucleotides, the CDR3 is TGTGCCAGCAGCCAAGAGAATCAGCCCCAGCATTTT. V is TRBV5-6 and J is TRBJ1-5; D call uncertain. CDR1 is SGHDT and CDR2 is YYEEEE in the germline V gene. The CDR3 length is 12 residues. Trimming took off 4 bases at V and 4 bases at J, with 6 bases between the two ends.

The chain joins TRBV18 to TRBJ2-1, with TRBD1 identical over 7 bases. The V segment lost 2 bases and the J segment 2 bases; nucleotides outside the gene matches: 3. The CDR3 has 15 amino acids. Germline lookup yields CDR1 KGHSH and CDR2 LQKENI. The CDR3 loop reads CASSPTGATYNEQFF. Written as DNA, the CDR3 is TGTGCCAGCTCACCAACAGGGGCCACCTACAATGAGCAGTTCTTC.

The V and J genes are TRBV9 and TRBJ1-4; D is unresolved. Trimming removed 1 base from V and 1 base from J, with 5 bases in between. From germline, CDR1 is SGDLS and CDR2 YYNGEE. The CDR3 spans 14 residues. This CDR3 reads CASSVRGTNEKLFF. In DNA form, the CDR3 reads TGTGCCAGCAGCGTAAGAGGAACTAATGAAAAACTGTTTTTT.

The V call is TRBV7-2, the J call TRBJ2-7; perhaps TRBD2 as D (6 bases). This CDR3 has 14 amino acids. The germline V gene has CDR1 SGHTA and CDR2 FQGNSA. Trimming cost V 6 bases and J 6 bases, with 18 bases left between them. CDR3 coding DNA: TGTGCCAGCAGGCCTACCTCCACCGGGGGCGAGCAGTACTTC. As protein: CASRPTSTGGEQYF.

The rearrangement joins TRBV19 to TRBJ1-4; 7 nucleotides match TRBD1. CDR1 is LNHDA and CDR2 is SQIVND in the germline V gene (reference sequence). This CDR3 is 18 amino acids long. The V segment lost 6 bases and the J segment 2 bases; nucleotides outside the gene matches: 15. In nucleotides, the CDR3 is TGTGCCAGTAGACGTCGGGACAGCGCCATATCCACTAATGAAAAACTGTTTTTT. Translation: CASRRRDSAISTNEKLFF.

This chain links TRBV2 with TRBJ1-1; tentative D call: TRBD1 (6 bases). Trimming shortened V by 4 bases and J by 8 bases, and 14 bases separated the two germline ends. The CDR3 runs to 13 residues. The germline CDR1 and CDR2 sequences are SNHLY and FYNNEI. The CDR3 spells CASSGGLASEAFF. CDR3 DNA: TGTGCCAGCAGTGGGGGGCTAGCATCCGAAGCTTTCTTT.

This chain joins TRBV4-3 and TRBJ2-1; TRBD2 matches at 8 bases. This CDR3 has 19 amino acids. J gave up 7 bases and V 4 bases, and 21 bases lay outside the gene matches. CDR1 LGHNA and CDR2 YSLEER come from the germline V gene. The CDR3 spells CASSLIFSAGGAQRNEQFF. CDR3 in DNA: TGCGCCAGCAGCCTAATCTTCTCCGCCGGGGGGGCCCAGAGGAATGAGCAGTTCTTC.

The chain joins TRBV10-3 to TRBJ1-5; D possibly corresponds to TRBD1 (6 bases). With 4 bases removed from V and 0 bases from J, the gap between germline ends came to 10 bases. The germline CDR1 and CDR2 sequences are ENHRY and SYGVKD. The CDR3 has 15 amino acids. The CDR3, as DNA: TGTGCCATCAGTGGGACAGACGATAGCAATCAGCCCCAGCATTTT. It encodes CAISGTDDSNQPQHF.

This rearrangement joins TRBV27 to TRBJ1-2; 8 bases map to TRBD1. The CDR3 has 15 residues. The V gene's germline CDR1 is MNHEY and CDR2 SMNVEV (reference sequence). With 5 bases clipped from V and 4 bases from J, the junction kept 9 bases outside the gene matches. The CDR3 DNA reads as TGTGCCAGCAGTACAAATGGGGACAGGATCTATGGCTACACCTTC. This codes for CASSTNGDRIYGYTF.